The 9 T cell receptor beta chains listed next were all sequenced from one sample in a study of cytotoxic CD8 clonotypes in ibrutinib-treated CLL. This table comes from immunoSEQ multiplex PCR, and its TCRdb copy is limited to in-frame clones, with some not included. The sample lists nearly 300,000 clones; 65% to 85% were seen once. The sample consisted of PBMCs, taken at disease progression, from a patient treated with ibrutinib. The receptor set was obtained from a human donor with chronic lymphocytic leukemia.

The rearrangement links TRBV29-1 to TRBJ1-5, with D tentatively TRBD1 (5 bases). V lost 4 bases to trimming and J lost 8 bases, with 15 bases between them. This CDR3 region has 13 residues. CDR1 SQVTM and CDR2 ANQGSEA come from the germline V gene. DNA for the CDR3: TGCAGCGTTGCGGGGGAGGGGAGGGAGCCCCAGCATTTT. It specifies CSVAGEGREPQHF.

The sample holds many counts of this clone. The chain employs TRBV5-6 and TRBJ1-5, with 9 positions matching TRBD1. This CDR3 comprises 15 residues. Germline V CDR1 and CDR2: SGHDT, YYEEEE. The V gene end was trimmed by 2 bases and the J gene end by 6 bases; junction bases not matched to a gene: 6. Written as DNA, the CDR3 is TGTGCCAGCAGCTTCCGGGACAGGGAAACTCAGCCCCAGCATTTT. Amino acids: CASSFRDRETQPQHF.

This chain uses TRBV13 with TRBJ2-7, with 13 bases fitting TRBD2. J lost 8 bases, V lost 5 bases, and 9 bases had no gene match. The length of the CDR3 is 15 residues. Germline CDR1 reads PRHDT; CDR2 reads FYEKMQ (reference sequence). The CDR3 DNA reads TGTGCCAGCAGCGTATTACTAGCGGGGGGGCCGAAGCAGTACTTC. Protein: CASSVLLAGGPKQYF. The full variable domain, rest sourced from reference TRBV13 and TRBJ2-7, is AAGVIQSPRHLIKEKRETATLKCYPIPRHDTVYWYQQGPGQDPQFLISFYEKMQSDKGSIPDRFSAQQFSDYHSELNMSSLELGDSALYFCASSVLLAGGPKQYFGPGTRLTVT.

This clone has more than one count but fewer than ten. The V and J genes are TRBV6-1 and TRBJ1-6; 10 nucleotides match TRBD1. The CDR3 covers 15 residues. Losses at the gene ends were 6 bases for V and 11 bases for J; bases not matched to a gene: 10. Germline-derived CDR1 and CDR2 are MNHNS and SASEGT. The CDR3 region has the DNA TGTGCCAGCAGAAACCGGGACAGGGGTATGACACCCCTCCACTTT. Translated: CASRNRDRGMTPLHF.

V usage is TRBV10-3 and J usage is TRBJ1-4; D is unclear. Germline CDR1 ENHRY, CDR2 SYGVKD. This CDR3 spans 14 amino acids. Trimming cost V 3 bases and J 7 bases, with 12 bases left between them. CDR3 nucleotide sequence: TGTGCCATCAGTGACAACCTCTTAGGTGAAAAACTGTTTTTT. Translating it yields CAISDNLLGEKLFF.

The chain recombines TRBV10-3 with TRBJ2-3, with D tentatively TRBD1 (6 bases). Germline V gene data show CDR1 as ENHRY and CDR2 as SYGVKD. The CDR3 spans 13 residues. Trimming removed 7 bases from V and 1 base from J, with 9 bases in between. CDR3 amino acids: CAINRQGTDTQYF. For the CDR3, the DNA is TGTGCCATCAATAGACAGGGCACAGATACGCAGTATTTT.

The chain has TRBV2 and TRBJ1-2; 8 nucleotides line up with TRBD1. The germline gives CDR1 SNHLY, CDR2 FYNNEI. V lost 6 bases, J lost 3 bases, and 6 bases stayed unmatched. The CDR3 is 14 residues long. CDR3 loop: CASRRRGRDYGYTF. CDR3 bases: TGTGCCAGCAGGCGCAGGGGGCGAGACTATGGCTACACCTTC. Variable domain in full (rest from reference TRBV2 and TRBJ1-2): EPEVTQTPSHQVTQMGQEVILRCVPISNHLYFYWYRQILGQKVEFLVSFYNNEISEKSEIFDDQFSVERPDGSNFTLKIRSTKLEDSAMYFCASRRRGRDYGYTFGSGTRLTVV.

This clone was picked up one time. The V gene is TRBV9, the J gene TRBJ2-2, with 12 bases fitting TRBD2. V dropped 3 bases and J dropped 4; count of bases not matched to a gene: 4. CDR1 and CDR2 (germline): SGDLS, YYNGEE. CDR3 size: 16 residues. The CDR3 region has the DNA TGTGCCAGCAGCGGGCTAGCGGGGGGGGCCACCGGGGAGCTGTTTTTT. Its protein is CASSGLAGGATGELFF.

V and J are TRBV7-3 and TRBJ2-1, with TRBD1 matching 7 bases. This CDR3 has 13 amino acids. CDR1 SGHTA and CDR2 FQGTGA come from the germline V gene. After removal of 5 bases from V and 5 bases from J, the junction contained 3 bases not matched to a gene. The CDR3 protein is CASSRDRNNEQFF. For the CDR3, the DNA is TGTGCCAGCAGCCGGGACAGAAACAATGAGCAGTTCTTC.